These T cell receptor beta chains were read from a single sample in a study of CD8+ T cells in alopecia areata. Some clones are missing from TCRdb's copy, which holds only in-frame ones; the method was immunoSEQ multiplex PCR. Of about 110,000 clones in the sample, 56% were seen once. Sequencing was performed on CD4+ T cells sorted from blood, taken at week 24, from a patient treated with tofacitinib. All receptors come from a human donor with alopecia areata. CDR3s include the opening cysteine and the closing phenylalanine or tryptophan. Fields, in order: clone size, CDR3 length, J gene, V gene, D gene, CDR3 protein, CDR3 DNA. A D gene is named only where the DNA matches it firmly. Clone size is not always given. Where it is, it says once, few, many or a class for expanded clones.

size: NA; length: 14; J: TRBJ2-5; V: TRBV2; D: TRBD2; CDR3: CASSTGLAKETQYF; DNA: TGTGCCAGCAGTACGGGACTAGCGAAAGAGACCCAGTACTTC
size: NA; length: 13; J: TRBJ2-6; V: TRBV6-1; D: NA; CDR3: CASSEDSLDVLTF; DNA: TGTGCCAGCAGTGAAGACAGTTTGGACGTCCTGACTTTC
size: few; length: 11; J: TRBJ1-2; V: TRBV20-1; D: NA; CDR3: CSAPGGAGYTF; DNA: TGCAGTGCCCCCGGTGGGGCGGGCTACACCTTC
size: many; length: 15; J: TRBJ2-1; V: TRBV19; D: NA; CDR3: CASSMSGRNNNEQFF; DNA: TGTGCCAGTAGTATGTCGGGACGGAATAACAATGAGCAGTTCTTC
size: once; length: 13; J: TRBJ1-2; V: TRBV5-1; D: NA; CDR3: CASSLATGNGYTF; DNA: TGCGCCAGCAGCTTGGCCACAGGGAATGGCTACACCTTC
size: NA; length: 14; J: TRBJ2-3; V: TRBV10-3; D: NA; CDR3: CAILGMGDTDTQYF; DNA: TGTGCCATCCTGGGGATGGGGGACACAGATACGCAGTATTTT
size: few; length: 16; J: TRBJ1-5; V: TRBV10-3; D: NA; CDR3: CAISESHRGDNQPQHF; DNA: TGTGCCATCAGTGAGTCGCATAGGGGCGACAATCAGCCCCAGCATTTT
size: NA; length: 11; J: TRBJ2-1; V: TRBV29-1; D: TRBD2; CDR3: CSVNSGGEQFF; DNA: TGCAGCGTTAATAGCGGGGGGGAGCAGTTCTTC
size: NA; length: 13; J: TRBJ2-2; V: TRBV2; D: NA; CDR3: CASSRDFTGELFF; DNA: TGTGCCAGCAGTAGGGACTTCACCGGGGAGCTGTTTTTT
size: NA; length: 12; J: TRBJ2-5; V: TRBV30; D: NA; CDR3: CAWSVTRETQYF; DNA: TGTGCCTGGAGTGTAACAAGGGAGACCCAGTACTTC
size: NA; length: 12; J: TRBJ2-5; V: TRBV7-2; D: NA; CDR3: CASTVQHETQYF; DNA: TGTGCCAGCACAGTTCAACATGAGACCCAGTACTTC
size: few; length: 15; J: TRBJ2-7; V: TRBV21-1; D: NA; CDR3: CASSKVRLGAGEQYF; DNA: TGTGCCAGCAGCAAAGTCCGTTTGGGGGCGGGCGAGCAGTACTTC
size: few; length: 13; J: TRBJ1-1; V: TRBV29-1; D: NA; CDR3: CSVGSRGNTEAFF; DNA: TGCAGCGTTGGGTCCAGGGGGAACACTGAAGCTTTCTTT
size: NA; length: 15; J: TRBJ2-3; V: TRBV5-1; D: NA; CDR3: CASRRDPTNTDTQYF; DNA: TGCGCCAGCAGAAGGGACCCCACCAACACAGATACGCAGTATTTT
size: NA; length: 15; J: TRBJ1-4; V: TRBV4-3; D: TRBD1; CDR3: CASSQSGQANEKLFF; DNA: TGCGCCAGCAGCCAATCGGGACAGGCTAATGAAAAACTGTTTTTT
size: few; length: 15; J: TRBJ1-5; V: TRBV6-5; D: NA; CDR3: CASRRAGASNQPQHF; DNA: TGTGCCAGCAGAAGGGCAGGGGCTAGCAATCAGCCCCAGCATTTT
size: NA; length: 15; J: TRBJ1-4; V: TRBV9; D: NA; CDR3: CASSASTGPNEKLFF; DNA: TGTGCCAGCAGCGCCTCGACAGGTCCTAATGAAAAACTGTTTTTT
size: NA; length: 12; J: TRBJ2-7; V: TRBV5-6; D: NA; CDR3: CASSRDIHEQYF; DNA: TGTGCCAGCAGCCGGGACATCCACGAGCAGTACTTC
size: NA; length: 12; J: TRBJ1-2; V: TRBV29-1; D: NA; CDR3: CSVGDGSYGYTF; DNA: TGCAGCGTTGGAGACGGATCCTATGGCTACACCTTC
size: NA; length: 15; J: TRBJ2-1; V: TRBV19; D: NA; CDR3: CASSTNRAPYNEQFF; DNA: TGTGCCAGTAGTACTAACAGGGCGCCCTACAATGAGCAGTTCTTC
size: NA; length: 13; J: TRBJ1-1; V: TRBV7-9; D: NA; CDR3: CASRYLMGTEAFF; DNA: TGTGCCAGCAGATATCTCATGGGCACTGAAGCTTTCTTT
size: once; length: 14; J: TRBJ2-3; V: TRBV5-1; D: TRBD1; CDR3: CASTSGDRGSTQYF; DNA: TGCGCCAGCACCTCCGGGGACAGGGGGAGTACGCAGTATTTT
size: NA; length: 14; J: TRBJ2-5; V: TRBV9; D: TRBD1; CDR3: CASSVEGQQETQYF; DNA: TGTGCCAGCAGCGTAGAGGGACAGCAAGAGACCCAGTACTTC
size: NA; length: 14; J: TRBJ2-7; V: TRBV19; D: TRBD2; CDR3: CASSSSGASYEQYF; DNA: TGTGCCAGTTCCTCTAGCGGGGCTAGCTACGAGCAGTACTTC
size: NA; length: 16; J: TRBJ2-3; V: TRBV28; D: NA; CDR3: CASSFLGGRRTDTQYF; DNA: TGTGCCAGCAGTTTCCTCGGAGGGAGGCGAACAGATACGCAGTATTTT
size: NA; length: 12; J: TRBJ1-2; V: TRBV7-9; D: NA; CDR3: CASSLGGLGYTF; DNA: TGTGCCAGCAGCTTGGGAGGGCTCGGCTACACCTTC
size: NA; length: 15; J: TRBJ1-5; V: TRBV2; D: TRBD1; CDR3: CASSRQGNSNQPQHF; DNA: TGTGCCAGCAGTCGACAGGGAAATAGCAATCAGCCCCAGCATTTT
size: few; length: 11; J: TRBJ1-2; V: TRBV21-1; D: NA; CDR3: CASSKDNGYTF; DNA: TGTGCCAGCAGCAAGGATAATGGCTACACCTTC
size: NA; length: 14; J: TRBJ1-5; V: TRBV6-1; D: NA; CDR3: CASRWTDGNQPQHF; DNA: TGTGCCAGCAGGTGGACGGACGGGAATCAGCCCCAGCATTTT
size: NA; length: 14; J: TRBJ2-3; V: TRBV2; D: NA; CDR3: CASSIRGGTDTQYF; DNA: TGTGCCAGCAGTATACGAGGGGGCACAGATACGCAGTATTTT
size: few; length: 12; J: TRBJ2-3; V: TRBV29-1; D: NA; CDR3: CSVVPSTDTQYF; DNA: TGCAGCGTTGTCCCCAGCACAGATACGCAGTATTTT
size: few; length: 17; J: TRBJ2-1; V: TRBV4-1; D: TRBD2; CDR3: CASSQARTSGTYNEQFF; DNA: TGCGCCAGCAGCCAAGCCCGGACTAGCGGGACCTACAATGAGCAGTTCTTC
size: few; length: 14; J: TRBJ2-7; V: TRBV2; D: TRBD2; CDR3: CASSGLAGDYEQYF; DNA: TGTGCCAGCAGTGGACTAGCGGGGGACTACGAGCAGTACTTC
size: NA; length: 15; J: TRBJ2-1; V: TRBV18; D: TRBD2; CDR3: CASSPRRGAYNEQFF; DNA: TGTGCCAGCTCACCCCGGCGGGGGGCCTACAATGAGCAGTTCTTC
size: NA; length: 15; J: TRBJ2-6; V: TRBV7-8; D: NA; CDR3: CASSTGHSGANVLTF; DNA: TGTGCCAGCAGCACCGGACACTCTGGGGCCAACGTCCTGACTTTC
size: NA; length: 14; J: TRBJ1-2; V: TRBV11-1; D: TRBD1; CDR3: CASRPGGGNYGYTF; DNA: TGTGCCAGCAGGCCAGGGGGCGGAAACTATGGCTACACCTTC
size: NA; length: 14; J: TRBJ2-7; V: TRBV2; D: TRBD2; CDR3: CASNGGEGYYEQYF; DNA: TGTGCCAGCAATGGCGGGGAGGGGTACTACGAGCAGTACTTC